This is a list of T cell receptor beta chains from one sample in a study of shared clonotypes between healthy human individuals. The data were produced by immunoSEQ multiplex PCR, yet TCRdb's version contains in-frame clones alone and is incomplete. The sample has 2 million to 2.5 million clones, around 95% seen once; the top ten hold around 0.13%. Sequencing input: naive CD4+ T cells sorted from blood. The receptors originated from a man between 18 and 29 years old in good health. CDR3s leave out the opening cysteine and the closing phenylalanine or tryptophan.

V gene,CDR3 protein
TRBV7-9,ASSLGGGSPDTQY
TRBV11-2,ASSSSALYGYT
TRBV7-8,ASSLANPLGYT
TRBV6-5,ASRNGRDNEQF
TRBV6-5,ASKSAIGNTGELF
TRBV11-2,ASSLEGRGRVDTQY
TRBV18,ASSPQQGEKLF
TRBV19,ASSIVGGRRTEAF
TRBV6-5,ASSYGGKETQY
TRBV9,ASSRQGSPYEQY
TRBV11-3,ASSRSGQGSYEQY
TRBV2,ASSLRNEQF
TRBV12-5,ASGPPRGTINYGYT
TRBV5-6,ASSLEGLAGKNTGELF
TRBV7-9,ASSFWLAGGEETQY
TRBV27,ASSLSRNTEAF
TRBV7-9,ASRRADYGYT
TRBV11-2,ASSFEISLAEAF
TRBV7-9,ASSSGLAGDLLTYEQY
TRBV7-2,ASSLVETQY
TRBV11-3,ASSLGGTTYNEQF
TRBV10-3,ATSGMNTEAF
TRBV11-2,ASSLDTVGAKNIQY
TRBV7-2,ASSLVGGSGNTIY
TRBV18,ASSPPNRGYSYEQY
TRBV12-2,ASRLKMEGRTVPR
TRBV4-1,ASSQVRVPGASYNSPLH
TRBV6-1,ASSGASGLMNEQF
TRBV2,ASKDRLADRWGANVLT
TRBV5-1,ASSSDRVGEAF
TRBV10-2,ASRWDRVTGELF
TRBV7-8,ASSHTRGPETQY
TRBV6-1,ASRVTDYEKLF
TRBV10-3,AISAGPLNTGELF
TRBV6-5,ASSSAGGSYNEQF
TRBV6-5,ASSYAGGASEQY
TRBV11-2,ASSWGHGNEKLF
TRBV11-2,ASSSTRLVEQY
TRBV30,AWTAGSTDTQY
TRBV18,ASSSRLAGVSGELF
TRBV5-1,ASSPGDHQPQH
TRBV27,ASSHGAGGLYEQY
TRBV6-6,ASSYEESYNEQF
TRBV6-6,ASSYSRGTNEQF
TRBV30,AWRAKTGQGFYEQY